Shown below are 17 T cell receptor beta chains from a single sample sequenced in a study of early T cells in non-severe SARS-CoV-2 infection. From the 5' RACE reads, TCRdb called clonotypes with MiXCR, one entry per CDR3 protein. The repertoire holds fewer than 65,000 distinct CDR3 sequences, with about 7.7% as singletons. The sequencing used whole blood, collected at baseline. These TCRs come from an adult who was a healthcare worker with PCR-confirmed SARS-CoV-2 infection or an uninfected control (not recorded which).

The chain combines TRBV4-1 with TRBJ2-3; 11 bases fit TRBD2. Per the germline V gene, CDR1 is MGHRA and CDR2 is YSYEKL. The CDR3 runs to 18 residues. The junction had 8 bases not matched to a gene; V was cut back by 1 base and J by 2 bases. CDR3 bases: TGCGCCAGCAGCCAAGTTTGGACTAGCGGGCTCCCCACAGATACGCAGTATTTT. It translates to CASSQVWTSGLPTDTQYF.

This clonotype turned up a few times. V gene TRBV6-2 or TRBV6-3 combines with J gene TRBJ2-7, with unresolved D. V shed 5 bases and J shed 3 bases, with 8 bases lying between them. CDR3 size: 12 residues. CDR1 is MNHEY, CDR2 SVGEGT, per germline. The CDR3 coding sequence is TGTGCCAGCAGTGCCGGATACTACGAGCAGTACTTC. Translated: CASSAGYYEQYF.

This clonotype showed up just a few times. The CDR3 nucleotides read TGTGCCAGCAGTTGGGGGTATGCACGAGGCGAGCAGTACTTC. As protein: CASSWGYARGEQYF. This sequence joins TRBV28 and TRBJ2-7; D assignment may be TRBD1 or TRBD2 (5 bases each). CDR1 MDHEN and CDR2 SYDVKM come from the germline V gene. The CDR3 is 14 amino acids. V was trimmed by 4 bases and J by 6 bases, leaving 16 bases between them.

This clonotype showed up many times. The V gene is TRBV7-6, the J gene TRBJ2-1; TRBD2 agrees at 12 bases. V dropped 2 bases and J dropped 6; count of bases not matched to a gene: 8. Germline V CDR1 and CDR2: SGHVS, FNYEAQ. The CDR3 contains 17 residues. In DNA, the CDR3 is TGTGCCAGCAGCTTAAGACTAGCGGGAGTTTCAACCAATGAGCAGTTCTTC. The encoded protein is CASSLRLAGVSTNEQFF.

Many counts were recorded for this clonotype. V gene TRBV28 combines with J gene TRBJ2-3, with D unresolved. Germline V gives CDR1 MDHEN, CDR2 SYDVKM. This CDR3 contains 11 residues. Trimming shortened V by 6 bases and J by 3 bases, and 4 bases separated the two germline ends. CDR3 in DNA: TGTGCCAGCAGGGGTACAGATACGCAGTATTTT. Its translation: CASRGTDTQYF.

The CDR3 bases are TGTGCCAGCAGTTTCCCGGGGGACAGTGCCTACGAGCAGTACTTC. Protein sequence: CASSFPGDSAYEQYF. The V and J genes are TRBV27 and TRBJ2-7; a possible D gene is TRBD1 (7 bases). V dropped 3 bases and J dropped 2 bases, with 14 bases sitting between them. CDR1 is MNHEY, CDR2 SMNVEV, per germline (reference sequence). The CDR3 length is 15 residues.

This clonotype has a count of ten or more. The gene calls are TRBV6-2 or TRBV6-3 and TRBJ2-7; 7 positions agree with TRBD1. J gave up 3 bases and V 10 bases, and 9 bases lay outside the gene matches. This CDR3 comprises 13 residues. Germline V CDR1 and CDR2: MNHEY, SVGEGT. CDR3 DNA sequence: TGTGCCACCGCCTCGGGACAGAGCTACGAGCAGTACTTC. Protein sequence: CATASGQSYEQYF.

The chain carries TRBV12-3 or TRBV12-4 and TRBJ2-5, with TRBD2 matching over 7 bases. Trimming at V came to 6 bases and at J to 3 bases, leaving 7 bases not matched to a gene. This CDR3 is built from 14 residues. CDR3 nucleotide sequence: TGTGCCAGCAGGGGAGGGACTGTCAAAGAGACCCAGTACTTC. As protein: CASRGGTVKETQYF.

Many counts were recorded for this clonotype. The gene calls are TRBV7-6 and TRBJ2-1; 8 nucleotides match TRBD1. The CDR3 has 19 residues. From germline, CDR1 is SGHVS and CDR2 FNYEAQ. V shed 5 bases and J 2 bases; nucleotides not matched to a gene: 17. Here the CDR3 reads CASSPNYPGQVDPYNEQFF. CDR3 nucleotides: TGTGCCAGCAGCCCTAATTACCCGGGACAGGTCGACCCCTACAATGAGCAGTTCTTC.

This clonotype was seen at least ten times. This CDR3 is CASSVGGSGRSGELFF. The DNA of the CDR3 is TGTGCCAGCAGCGTAGGAGGTAGCGGGAGATCAGGGGAGCTGTTTTTT. The chain couples TRBV9 to TRBJ2-2; 9 positions match TRBD2. Germline CDR1 is SGDLS and CDR2 is YYNGEE. The CDR3 sequence is 16 residues long. With V trimmed by 0 bases and J by 8 bases, 8 bases remained unmatched.

This clonotype was detected ten times or more. The chain combines TRBV10-3 with TRBJ2-7; 8 positions match TRBD2. Germline lookup yields CDR1 ENHRY and CDR2 SYGVKD. This CDR3 contains 15 residues. Trimming at V came to 3 bases and at J to 1 base, leaving 5 bases not matched to a gene. The CDR3 loop reads CAISDSGLGSYEQYF. CDR3 nucleotides: TGTGCCATCAGTGACTCGGGACTAGGTTCCTACGAGCAGTACTTC.

The table lists this clonotype with a few counts. J is TRBJ2-7 and V is TRBV2; D gene unclear. This CDR3 has 13 amino acids. Germline V gives CDR1 SNHLY, CDR2 FYNNEI. The V end lost 3 bases, the J end lost 6 bases, and 12 bases lay between the germline ends. The CDR3 bases are TGTGCCAGCAGTGATGATTGGCAGTCCGAGCAGTACTTC. Its protein product is CASSDDWQSEQYF.

This clonotype was counted ten times or more. V is TRBV18 and J is TRBJ2-1, with D tentatively TRBD1 or TRBD2 (5 bases each). CDR1 is KGHSH, CDR2 LQKENI, per germline. The CDR3 sequence is 13 residues long. The V end was cut by 4 bases, the J end by 10 bases, with 14 bases between. DNA of the CDR3: TGTGCCAGCTCACAAGTACGGGACGAGGAGCAGTTCTTC. Its translation is CASSQVRDEEQFF. Using reference TRBV18 and TRBJ2-1 for the parts outside the CDR3, the full variable domain is NAGVMQNPRHLVRRRGQEARLRCSPMKGHSHVYWYRQLPEEGLKFMVYLQKENIIDESGMPKERFSAEFPKEGPSILRIQQVVRGDSAAYFCASSQVRDEEQFFGPGTRLTVL.

This clonotype was counted many times. This rearrangement joins TRBV7-6 to TRBJ2-1; TRBD2 is a possible D gene (6 bases). From germline, CDR1 is SGHVS and CDR2 FNYEAQ. Trimming removed 5 bases from V and 3 bases from J, with 14 bases in between. This CDR3 has 15 residues. The CDR3 protein is CASSLISTSYNEQFF. The CDR3 coding sequence is TGTGCCAGCAGCCTCATCTCGACTAGCTACAATGAGCAGTTCTTC.

This clonotype appeared a few times. This CDR3 is CASRGEGGEQFF. The CDR3 region has the DNA TGTGCCAGCAGGGGTGAAGGGGGTGAGCAGTTCTTC. This chain links TRBV7-9 with TRBJ2-1; possibly TRBD1 for D (6 bases). V gave up 6 bases and J gave up 9 bases, with 12 bases separating them. Per germline, CDR1 SEHNR and CDR2 FQNEAQ (reference sequence). CDR3 length equals 12 residues. The full variable domain, completed using reference TRBV7-9 and TRBJ2-1, is DTGVSQNPRHKITKRGQNVTFRCDPISEHNRLYWYRQTLGQGPEFLTYFQNEAQLEKSRLLSDRFSAERPKGSFSTLEIQRTEQGDSAMYLCASRGEGGEQFFGPGTRLTVL.

This clonotype turned up a few times. This sequence joins TRBV28 and TRBJ1-1; no firm D call. The CDR3 runs 11 residues. V was pared by 3 bases and J by 4 bases, with 3 bases between. Germline V gene lookup returns CDR1 MDHEN and CDR2 SYDVKM. The DNA for the CDR3 is TGTGCCAGCAGTTTTCGCACTGAAGCTTTCTTT. Its protein product is CASSFRTEAFF.

This clonotype showed up many times. The CDR3 coding sequence is TGTGCCAGTAGTGAATTGCTCGGGACTAGGTCTGGCACCGGGGAGCTGTTTTTT. Amino acid sequence: CASSELLGTRSGTGELFF. This chain links TRBV19 with TRBJ2-2; 8 bases are shared with TRBD2. The CDR3 has 18 amino acids. Germline loops: CDR1 LNHDA, CDR2 SQIVND (reference sequence). V lost 5 bases, J lost 4 bases, and 15 bases stayed unmatched. Combining the CDR3 with reference TRBV19 and TRBJ2-2 gives the whole variable domain DGGITQSPKYLFRKEGQNVTLSCEQNLNHDAMYWYRQDPGQGLRLIYYSQIVNDFQKGDIAEGYSVSREKKESFPLTVTSAQKNPTAFYLCASSELLGTRSGTGELFFGEGSRLTVL.